A single sample is the source of the 7 T cell receptor beta chains below, sequenced in a study of cytomegalovirus exposure and HLA in healthy donors. Libraries were prepared by immunoSEQ multiplex PCR; TCRdb keeps only in-frame clonotypes and omits some of them. The sample consists of about 360,000 clones, about nine tenths of them appearing once. Material for sequencing was PBMCs. These receptor sequences come from a young woman in good health and CMV-seronegative.

J is TRBJ2-2 and V is TRBV27; 8 bases line up with TRBD2. The J segment lost 7 bases and the V segment lost 3 bases, leaving 7 bases of the junction unmatched. CDR3 length equals 15 residues. Germline CDR1 reads MNHEY; CDR2 reads SMNVEV (reference sequence). The CDR3 spells CASSFRAGDHGELFF. The CDR3 coding sequence is TGTGCCAGCAGTTTTCGAGCGGGAGATCACGGGGAGCTGTTTTTT.

The rearrangement joins TRBV4-1 to TRBJ1-4; D may be TRBD1 (6 bases). The V end lost 2 bases, the J end lost 7 bases, and 14 bases lay between the germline ends. The CDR3 sequence is 15 residues long. Germline V CDR1 and CDR2: MGHRA, YSYEKL. The CDR3 is CASSQPGGRGEKLFF. The CDR3 coding sequence is TGCGCCAGCAGCCAACCTGGGGGCCGCGGTGAAAAACTGTTTTTT.

The genes are TRBV27 and TRBJ2-4; 10 bases line up with TRBD2. The CDR3 spans 16 residues. V gave up 3 bases and J gave up 0 bases; unmatched junction bases: 2. Germline V gene data show CDR1 as MNHEY and CDR2 as SMNVEV (reference sequence). CDR3 protein: CASSFGLAEAKNIQYF. Here the CDR3 DNA reads TGTGCCAGCAGTTTTGGACTAGCGGAAGCCAAAAACATTCAGTACTTC.

This clone has just a few counts. This sequence joins TRBV7-9 and TRBJ2-7, with a possible D match to TRBD2 (5 bases). Trimming took 6 bases from V and 7 from J, leaving 16 bases between them. The CDR3 runs 13 residues. Germline V gene data show CDR1 as SEHNR and CDR2 as FQNEAQ (reference sequence). CDR3 amino acids: CASRGSSQGEQYF. CDR3 in DNA: TGTGCCAGCAGGGGGAGCTCTCAAGGTGAGCAGTACTTC.

The gene calls are TRBV5-1 and TRBJ2-1; the D gene is possibly TRBD2 (7 bases). Germline V gene sequence: CDR1 SGHRS, CDR2 YFSETQ. V was shortened by 0 bases and J by 4 bases, with 17 bases between the two germline ends. The CDR3 runs to 17 residues. CDR3 protein: CASSLANAGANYNEQFF. The CDR3, as DNA: TGCGCCAGCAGCTTGGCCAATGCGGGGGCCAATTACAATGAGCAGTTCTTC.

The V gene is TRBV27, the J gene TRBJ2-3, with D possibly being TRBD1 (6 bases). Germline loops: CDR1 MNHEY, CDR2 SMNVEV (reference sequence). CDR3 length: 16 amino acids. Trimming removed 5 bases at V and 0 bases at J, with 15 bases between. The CDR3 sequence is CASSPLDRTSTDTQYF. CDR3 sequence (DNA): TGTGCCAGCAGTCCACTAGACAGGACTAGCACAGATACGCAGTATTTT.

V is TRBV5-6 and J is TRBJ1-2; D ambiguous. There are 13 residues in the CDR3. The germline V gene encodes CDR1 SGHDT and CDR2 YYEEEE. The V gene lost 0 bases and the J gene lost 7 bases, with 10 bases spanning the gap. CDR3 DNA: TGTGCCAGCAGCTTGGGCGTAGCTTCTGGCTACACCTTC. Translated: CASSLGVASGYTF. Looking up the rest from reference TRBV5-6 and TRBJ1-2 gives the full variable domain: DAGVTQSPTHLIKTRGQQVTLRCSPKSGHDTVSWYQQALGQGPQFIFQYYEEEERQRGNFPDRFSGHQFPNYSSELNVNALLLGDSALYLCASSLGVASGYTFGSGTRLTVV.